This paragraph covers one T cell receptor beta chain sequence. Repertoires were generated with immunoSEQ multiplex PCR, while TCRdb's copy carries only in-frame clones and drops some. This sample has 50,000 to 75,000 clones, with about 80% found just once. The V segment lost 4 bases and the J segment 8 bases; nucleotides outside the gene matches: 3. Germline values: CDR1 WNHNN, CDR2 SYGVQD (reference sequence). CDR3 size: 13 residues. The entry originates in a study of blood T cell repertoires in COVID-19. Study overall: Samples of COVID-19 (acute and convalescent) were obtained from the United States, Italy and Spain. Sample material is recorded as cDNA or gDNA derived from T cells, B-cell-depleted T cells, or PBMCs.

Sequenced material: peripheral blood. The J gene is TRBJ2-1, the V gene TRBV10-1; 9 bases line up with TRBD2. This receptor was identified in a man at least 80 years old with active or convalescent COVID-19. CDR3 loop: CASSAASGDEQFF. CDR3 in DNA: TGCGCCAGCAGTGCGGCTAGCGGGGATGAGCAGTTCTTC.